The sample holds a few counts of the clone carrying this T cell receptor (beta chain). Its target is unknown. This entry belongs to a study of cytomegalovirus exposure and HLA in healthy donors. About the study: As released early, the data held about 85 million unique TCRs from HLA-typed donors. General study points: The authors later found most CMV-associated TCR beta chains appeared HLA-restricted. 87-base-pair reads could not separate some V segments, including TRBV6-2 and TRBV6-3.

The V segment lost 5 bases and the J segment 4 bases; nucleotides outside the gene matches: 7. Per the germline V gene, CDR1 is SGHRS and CDR2 is YFSETQ. The CDR3 is made up of 15 amino acids. In the PCR, 60 Vbeta and 13 Jbeta primers were used. In the study's own analysis: Tens of millions of unique TCR beta chains, approximately 11 million of them shared, were counted by a later analysis. This table comes from immunoSEQ multiplex PCR, and its TCRdb copy is limited to in-frame clones, with some not included. V and J calls and clone size follow that table, whereas D and trimming were derived from the DNA. The sample records about 130,000 clones, 72% being singletons.

V usage is TRBV5-1 and J usage is TRBJ2-2, with TRBD1 identical over 8 bases. Material: PBMCs. The TCR originated in a man younger than 40 in good health and CMV-seronegative. The CDR3, as DNA: TGCGCCAGCAGATCCGGGACAGGAGGCACCGGGGAGCTGTTTTTT. It yields the protein CASRSGTGGTGELFF. Based on the CDR3 plus reference TRBV5-1 and TRBJ2-2, the full variable domain is KAGVTQTPRYLIKTRGQQVTLSCSPISGHRSVSWYQQTPGQGLQFLFEYFSETQRNKGNFPGRFSGRQFSNSRSEMNVSTLELGDSALYLCASRSGTGGTGELFFGEGSRLTVL.